The present T cell receptor beta chain was sequenced within a study of blood T cell repertoires in COVID-19 (TCRdb year 2020). About the investigation overall: Samples covering the acute and convalescent phases of COVID-19 were provided by collaborators in the United States, Italy and Spain. A de-identified subject ID, COVID-19 status, age in years and sex were almost always included in the sample metadata. The samples were drawn from two sources: the first 160 participants of the ongoing ImmuneRACE study, and 1,000 to 1,500 subjects contributed by 6 global collaborators. Where available, HLA class I and class II types were taken from metadata supplied by the sample provider and were not determined by assay-based typing. The dataset comprised deeply sampled blood TCRbeta repertoires from subjects exposed to, actively infected with, or recovered from COVID-19. The repertoires were released in a freely available public database intended as a resource for research on the immune response to SARS-CoV-2. The material from the prospective study consisted of cDNA or gDNA derived from T cells, B-cell-depleted T cells, or PBMCs. Broad study findings and their caveats: The quantity of clinical and demographic metadata differed by source and by participant and was supplied without curation.

The collaborating institutions used their own protocols to collect whole blood in K2EDTA tubes. For TCRbeta analysis, collaborator samples were shipped as frozen whole blood, as isolated PBMCs, or as DNA extracted from either sample type. Comments on this clone: The clone's antigen remains unknown. Base qualities are not at hand, and no much larger clone is one base apart.

TCRbeta CDR3 regions were amplified from genomic DNA using the immunoSEQ Assay, a bias-controlled multiplex PCR. The study's own analysis went as follows. The number of nucleated cells in each sample was estimated by amplification of reference gene primers within the assay. Sequence reads were collapsed and filtered to measure the absolute abundance of every unique TCRbeta CDR3 rearrangement. Productive Simpson clonality was computed per sample as the square root of Simpson's diversity index over productive rearrangements. The table comes from immuneACCESS by way of TCRdb, which keeps in-frame sequences with V and J called. Part of the clones is missing from these tables; in studies checked, under half for an unresolved V gene and the rest for unknown reasons. V and J calls and clone size are as listed in that table; D and trimming were resolved from the DNA. The sample contains about 160,000 clones, 85% of them found a single time. Of the sample, approximately 3.3% is held by the ten largest clones.

This TCR was recovered from a human donor with acute or convalescent COVID-19. The donor label of this sample is uncertain. Sequenced: peripheral blood.

The CDR3 reads CASSVNRGLSYEQYF. The DNA is as follows: TGTGCCAGCAGCGTCAACAGGGGGCTATCCTACGAGCAGTACTTC. Recombination joined TRBV6-5 with TRBJ2-7, with 9 central nucleotides matching TRBD1. From a lookup of the germline V gene, CDR1 and CDR2 are MNHEY and SVGAGI. The CDR3 has 15 amino acids, counting the end cysteine and phenylalanine. The CDR3 DNA has 45 bases and is translated from base 1. Trimming removed 6 bases from V and 1 base from J; the gene matches leave 7 bases unexplained.